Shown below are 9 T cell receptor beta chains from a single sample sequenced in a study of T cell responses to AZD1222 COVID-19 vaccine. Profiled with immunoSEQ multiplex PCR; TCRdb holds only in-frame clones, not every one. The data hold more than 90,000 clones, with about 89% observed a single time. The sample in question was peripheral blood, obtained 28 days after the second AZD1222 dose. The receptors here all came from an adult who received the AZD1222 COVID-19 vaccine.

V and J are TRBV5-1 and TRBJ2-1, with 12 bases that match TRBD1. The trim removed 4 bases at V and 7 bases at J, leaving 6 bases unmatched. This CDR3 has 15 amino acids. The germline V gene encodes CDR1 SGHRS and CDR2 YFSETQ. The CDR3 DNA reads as TGCGCCAGCAGCCCGGGACAGGGGGCGAATAATGAGCAGTTCTTC. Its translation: CASSPGQGANNEQFF.

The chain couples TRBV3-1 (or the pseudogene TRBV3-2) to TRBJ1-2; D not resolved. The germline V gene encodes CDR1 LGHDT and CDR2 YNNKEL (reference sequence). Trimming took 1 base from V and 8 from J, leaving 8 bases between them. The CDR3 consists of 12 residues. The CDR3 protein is CASSQVLGGYTF. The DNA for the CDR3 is TGTGCCAGCAGCCAAGTGTTAGGGGGCTACACCTTC.

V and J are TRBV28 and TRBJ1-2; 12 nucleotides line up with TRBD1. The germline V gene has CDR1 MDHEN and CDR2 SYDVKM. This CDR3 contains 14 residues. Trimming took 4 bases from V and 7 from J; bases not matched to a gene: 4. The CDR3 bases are TGTGCCAGCAGTTCGGGACAGGGGGCGTCTGGCTACACCTTC. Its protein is CASSSGQGASGYTF.

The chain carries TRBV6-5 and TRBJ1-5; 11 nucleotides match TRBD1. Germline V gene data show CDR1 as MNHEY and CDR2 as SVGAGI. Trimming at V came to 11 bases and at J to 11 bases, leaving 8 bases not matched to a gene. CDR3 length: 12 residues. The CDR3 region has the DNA TGTGCCGGGGGACAGGGGGTTTGGACCCAGCATTTT. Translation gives CAGGQGVWTQHF.

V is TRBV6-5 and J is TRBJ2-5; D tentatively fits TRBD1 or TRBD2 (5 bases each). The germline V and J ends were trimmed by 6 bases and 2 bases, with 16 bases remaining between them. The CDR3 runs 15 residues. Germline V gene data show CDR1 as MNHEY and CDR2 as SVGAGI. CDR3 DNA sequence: TGTGCCAGCAGCAGAGGGTTAACAGGTCAAGAGACCCAGTACTTC. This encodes CASSRGLTGQETQYF.

The CDR3 DNA is TGTGCCAGCAAAGGGGGGACAGGGTCGGTTTCACCCCTCCACTTT. Translating it yields CASKGGTGSVSPLHF. The V and J genes are TRBV6-5 and TRBJ1-6; 9 positions match TRBD1. This CDR3 contains 15 residues. Germline values: CDR1 MNHEY, CDR2 SVGAGI. V trimming: 7 bases; J trimming: 9 bases; junction bases outside the gene matches: 10.

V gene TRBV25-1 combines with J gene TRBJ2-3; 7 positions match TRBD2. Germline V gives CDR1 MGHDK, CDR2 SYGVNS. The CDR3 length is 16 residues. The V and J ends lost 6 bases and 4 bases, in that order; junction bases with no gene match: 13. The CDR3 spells CASSRGTSAGADTQYF. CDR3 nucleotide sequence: TGTGCCAGCAGCCGAGGGACTTCCGCGGGGGCAGATACGCAGTATTTT.

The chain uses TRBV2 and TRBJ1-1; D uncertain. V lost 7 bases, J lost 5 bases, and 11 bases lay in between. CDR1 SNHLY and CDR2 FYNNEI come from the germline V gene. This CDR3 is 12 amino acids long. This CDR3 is CASTFSGTEAFF. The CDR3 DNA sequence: TGTGCCAGCACGTTCTCGGGAACTGAAGCTTTCTTT.

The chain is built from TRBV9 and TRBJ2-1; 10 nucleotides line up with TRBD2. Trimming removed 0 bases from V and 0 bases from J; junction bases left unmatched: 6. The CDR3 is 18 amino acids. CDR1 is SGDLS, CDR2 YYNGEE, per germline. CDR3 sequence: CASSVVERGGTSYNEQFF. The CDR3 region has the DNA TGTGCCAGCAGCGTAGTGGAGCGGGGGGGTACCTCCTACAATGAGCAGTTCTTC.